A single sample gave rise to the 15 T cell receptor beta chains below, sequenced in a study of T cells expressing NK-cell markers. From its re-call of the 5' RACE reads, TCRdb lists each CDR3 protein once, without DNA. The table for this sample gives approximately 440,000 distinct CDR3 sequences. Sequencing used blood T cells: a sorted CD56 or NKG2C T cell subset, CD4+ or CD8+ T cells, or bulk PBMC T cells (not recorded which). Receptor source: a woman aged 50 to 60 in good health.

The V gene is TRBV6-5, the J gene TRBJ1-5; the TCRdb call, TRBD1, lacks DNA for checking. This CDR3 comprises 11 residues. Germline V gives CDR1 MNHEY, CDR2 SVGAGI. This CDR3 is CASKGTGDQHF.

This chain connects TRBV15 to TRBJ2-1; the TCRdb call, TRBD1, lacks DNA for checking. Germline CDR1 reads LNHNV; CDR2 reads YYDKDF (reference sequence). This CDR3 region has 13 residues. The CDR3 loop is CATSLEWGDEQFF.

The CDR3 spells CASSQDWADIYNEQFF. The chain employs TRBV4-1 and TRBJ2-1; TCRdb's D call of TRBD1 is untestable without DNA. The CDR3 has 16 residues. Germline CDR1 MGHRA, CDR2 YSYEKL.

The chain combines TRBV5-1 with TRBJ2-5. Germline loops: CDR1 SGHRS, CDR2 YFSETQ. This CDR3 spans 13 amino acids. The CDR3 protein is CASRNVGKETQYF.

The rearrangement uses TRBV10-3 and TRBJ2-7. The germline V gene has CDR1 ENHRY and CDR2 SYGVKD. The CDR3 runs 12 residues. CDR3 residues: CAIRTVTYEQYF.

The chain is built from TRBV3-1 and TRBJ2-2; with no DNA, the TCRdb D assignment of TRBD2 cannot be verified. CDR1 and CDR2 from the germline V gene are LGHDT and YNNKEL (reference sequence). This CDR3 has 18 residues. CDR3 in amino acids: CASSQDGALAGDTGELFF.

V and J are TRBV2 and TRBJ1-5; with no DNA, the TCRdb D assignment of TRBD1 cannot be verified. Germline values: CDR1 SNHLY, CDR2 FYNNEI. This CDR3 is 14 amino acids long. CDR3 in amino acids: CASSWGGSNQPQHF.

The chain combines TRBV12-3 or TRBV12-4 with TRBJ2-3; TCRdb names TRBD2, which stays unverified in the absence of DNA. The CDR3 extends over 18 amino acids. CDR3 sequence: CASIQTLFRGLITDTQYF.

The chain carries TRBV12-3 or TRBV12-4 and TRBJ2-1; the TRBD2 assignment by TCRdb is unverifiable without DNA. The CDR3 covers 16 residues. The CDR3 sequence: CASRPVLAGGQNEQFF.

This rearrangement joins TRBV11-3 to TRBJ1-1; TCRdb reports TRBD1, a call that lacks DNA to check it against. In germline, CDR1 is SGHNT, CDR2 YENEEA. The CDR3 is made up of 15 amino acids. The CDR3 is CASSDAPKGNTEAFF.

This CDR3 is CASSSETIRETQYF. V and J are TRBV5-1 and TRBJ2-5. Germline lookup yields CDR1 SGHRS and CDR2 YFSETQ. The CDR3 is 14 amino acids.

The gene calls are TRBV5-1 and TRBJ2-1; the D call of TRBD2 rests on TCRdb alone, since no DNA is present to check it. Per germline, CDR1 SGHRS and CDR2 YFSETQ. The CDR3 spans 17 residues. The CDR3 reads CASSLARTSGGENEQFF. Variable domain in full (rest from reference TRBV5-1 and TRBJ2-1): KAGVTQTPRYLIKTRGQQVTLSCSPISGHRSVSWYQQTPGQGLQFLFEYFSETQRNKGNFPGRFSGRQFSNSRSEMNVSTLELGDSALYLCASSLARTSGGENEQFFGPGTRLTVL.

The J gene is TRBJ2-1, the V gene TRBV10-3; TCRdb proposes TRBD1, but this gene call is untestable without DNA. From germline, CDR1 is ENHRY and CDR2 SYGVKD. The length of the CDR3 is 15 residues. The CDR3 sequence: CAAGTDRSSYNEQFF.

V gene TRBV7-8 combines with J gene TRBJ2-3; TCRdb names TRBD1, which stays unverified in the absence of DNA. This CDR3 is 15 amino acids long. The germline V gene has CDR1 SGHVS and CDR2 FQNEAQ. The CDR3 region is CASSLNSGGGDTQYF.

The genes are TRBV15 and TRBJ2-1. The CDR3 is 15 amino acids. The germline gives CDR1 LNHNV, CDR2 YYDKDF (reference sequence). Here the CDR3 reads CATKTYRGLYNEQFF.